What follows describes a single T cell receptor (beta chain). Its antigen is still unknown. The data are from a study of cytomegalovirus exposure and HLA in healthy donors. About the research overall: An earlier analysis identified 120 million or so unique TCR beta sequences in 150 million to 200 million T cells. Points from the study as a whole: About 87% or about 30% of the time was how often most TCR beta V segments were productive, according to an earlier analysis. One later analysis reportedly identified an Asian-associated ancestry cluster that showed fewer N-insertions than the approximately 670-donor mean. Researchers reported from a later analysis that most CMV-associated TCR beta chains appeared HLA-restricted.

With 60 Vbeta and 13 Jbeta primers, the PCR was carried out. Only in-frame clones appear in the TCRdb table, and some are missing; sequencing was by immunoSEQ multiplex PCR. The sample has about 160,000 clones; approximately 70% are singletons. The TCR sequence derives from a woman aged 18-29 years in good health and CMV-seronegative. The specimen was PBMCs.

The CDR3 nucleotides are TGTGCCAGCAACATGGGCAATCAGCCCCAGCATTTT. Translated: CASNMGNQPQHF. The chain recombines TRBV28 with TRBJ1-5; D unclear. The V gene's germline CDR1 is MDHEN and CDR2 SYDVKM. Trimming shortened V by 7 bases and J by 2 bases, and 6 bases separated the two germline ends. The CDR3 spans 12 residues.